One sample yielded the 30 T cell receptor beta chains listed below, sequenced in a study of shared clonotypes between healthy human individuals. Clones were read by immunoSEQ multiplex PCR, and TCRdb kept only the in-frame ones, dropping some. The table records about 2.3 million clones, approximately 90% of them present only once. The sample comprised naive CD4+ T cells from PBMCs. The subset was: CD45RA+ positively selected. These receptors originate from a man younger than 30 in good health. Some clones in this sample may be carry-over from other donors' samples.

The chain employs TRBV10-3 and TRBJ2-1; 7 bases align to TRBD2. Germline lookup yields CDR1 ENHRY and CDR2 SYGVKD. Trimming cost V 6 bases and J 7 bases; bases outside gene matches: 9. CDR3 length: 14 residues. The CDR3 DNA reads TGTGCCATCAGGAGTGCGGGAGTCCGAAATGAGCAGTTCTTC. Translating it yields CAIRSAGVRNEQFF.

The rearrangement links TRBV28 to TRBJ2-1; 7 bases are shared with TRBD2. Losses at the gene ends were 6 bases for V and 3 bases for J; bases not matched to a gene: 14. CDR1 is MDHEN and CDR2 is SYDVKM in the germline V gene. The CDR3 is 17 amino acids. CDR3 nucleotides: TGTGCCAGCAGCTCAACCAGAGGGAGGGAGGTCTACAATGAGCAGTTCTTC. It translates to CASSSTRGREVYNEQFF.

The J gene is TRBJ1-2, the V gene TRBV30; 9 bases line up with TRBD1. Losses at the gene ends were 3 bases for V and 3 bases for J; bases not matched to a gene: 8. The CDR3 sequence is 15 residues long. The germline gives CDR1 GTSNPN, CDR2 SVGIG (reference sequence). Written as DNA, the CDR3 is TGTGCCTGGAGCGCCTCTGACAGGGGGTACTATGGCTACACCTTC. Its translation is CAWSASDRGYYGYTF. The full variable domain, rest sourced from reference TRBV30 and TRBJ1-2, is SQTIHQWPATLVQPVGSPLSLECTVEGTSNPNLYWYRQAAGRGLQLLFYSVGIGQISSEVPQNLSASRPQDRQFILSSKKLLLSDSGFYLCAWSASDRGYYGYTFGSGTRLTVV.

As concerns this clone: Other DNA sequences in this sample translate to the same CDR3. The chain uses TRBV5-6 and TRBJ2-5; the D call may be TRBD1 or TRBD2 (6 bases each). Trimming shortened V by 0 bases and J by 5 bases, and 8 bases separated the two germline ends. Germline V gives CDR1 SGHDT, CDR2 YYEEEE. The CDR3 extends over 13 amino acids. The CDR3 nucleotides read TGTGCCAGCAGCTTGGCCGGGGGCGAGACCCAGTACTTC. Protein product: CASSLAGGETQYF.

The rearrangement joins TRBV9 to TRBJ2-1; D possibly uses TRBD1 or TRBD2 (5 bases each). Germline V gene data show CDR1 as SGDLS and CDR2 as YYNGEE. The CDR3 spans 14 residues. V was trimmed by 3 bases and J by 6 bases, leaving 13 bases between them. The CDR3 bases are TGTGCCAGCAGCGCGGGACCTTATAGCAATGAGCAGTTCTTC. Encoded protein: CASSAGPYSNEQFF. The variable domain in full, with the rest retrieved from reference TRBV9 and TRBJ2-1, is DSGVTQTPKHLITATGQRVTLRCSPRSGDLSVYWYQQSLDQGLQFLIQYYNGEERAKGNILERFSAQQFPDLHSELNLSSLELGDSALYFCASSAGPYSNEQFFGPGTRLTVL.

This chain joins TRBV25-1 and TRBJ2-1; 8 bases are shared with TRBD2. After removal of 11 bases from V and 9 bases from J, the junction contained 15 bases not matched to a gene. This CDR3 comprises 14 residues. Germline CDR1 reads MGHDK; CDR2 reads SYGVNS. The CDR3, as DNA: TGTGCCGCGTCAAAACCGGGACTAGTTTCTGAGCAGTTCTTC. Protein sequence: CAASKPGLVSEQFF.

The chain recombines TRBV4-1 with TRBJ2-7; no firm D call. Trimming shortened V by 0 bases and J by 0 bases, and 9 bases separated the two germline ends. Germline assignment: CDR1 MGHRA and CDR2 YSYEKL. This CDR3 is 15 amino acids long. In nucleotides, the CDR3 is TGCGCCAGCAGCCAAGATCAACGCTCCTCCTACGAGCAGTACTTC. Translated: CASSQDQRSSYEQYF.

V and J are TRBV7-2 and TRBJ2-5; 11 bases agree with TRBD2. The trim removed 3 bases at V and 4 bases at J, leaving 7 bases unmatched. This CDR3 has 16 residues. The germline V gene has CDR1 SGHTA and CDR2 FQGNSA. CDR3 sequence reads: CASSLTSGALGETQYF. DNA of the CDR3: TGTGCCAGCAGCTTGACTAGCGGGGCCTTGGGAGAGACCCAGTACTTC.

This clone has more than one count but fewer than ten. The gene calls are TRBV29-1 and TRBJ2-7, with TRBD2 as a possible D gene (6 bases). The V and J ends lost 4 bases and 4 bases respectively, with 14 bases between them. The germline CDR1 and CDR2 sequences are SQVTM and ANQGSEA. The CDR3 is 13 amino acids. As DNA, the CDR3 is TGCAGCGTTGTTTACGCGGGAACGTACGAGCAGTACTTC. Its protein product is CSVVYAGTYEQYF.

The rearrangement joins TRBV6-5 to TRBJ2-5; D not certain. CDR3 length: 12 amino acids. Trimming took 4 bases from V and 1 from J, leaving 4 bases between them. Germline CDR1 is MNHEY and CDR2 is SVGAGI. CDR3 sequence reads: CASSSFQETQYF. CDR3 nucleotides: TGTGCCAGCAGTTCGTTCCAAGAGACCCAGTACTTC.

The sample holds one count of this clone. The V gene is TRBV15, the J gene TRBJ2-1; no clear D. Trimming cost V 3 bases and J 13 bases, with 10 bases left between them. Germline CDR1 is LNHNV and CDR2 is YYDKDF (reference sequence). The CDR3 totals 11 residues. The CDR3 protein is CATSRARLQFF. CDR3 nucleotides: TGTGCCACCAGCAGGGCCCGATTACAGTTCTTC.

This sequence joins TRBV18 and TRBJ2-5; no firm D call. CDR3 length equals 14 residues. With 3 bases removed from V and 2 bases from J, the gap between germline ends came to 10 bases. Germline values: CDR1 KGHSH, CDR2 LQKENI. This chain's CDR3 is CASSPPSRQETQYF. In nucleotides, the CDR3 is TGTGCCAGCTCACCTCCCTCCAGACAAGAGACCCAGTACTTC.

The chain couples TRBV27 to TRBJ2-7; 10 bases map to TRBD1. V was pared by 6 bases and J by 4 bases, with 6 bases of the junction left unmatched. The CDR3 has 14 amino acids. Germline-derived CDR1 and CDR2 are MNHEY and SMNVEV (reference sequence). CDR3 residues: CASRLRDRGYEQYF. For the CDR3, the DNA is TGTGCCAGCAGACTACGGGACAGGGGATACGAGCAGTACTTC.

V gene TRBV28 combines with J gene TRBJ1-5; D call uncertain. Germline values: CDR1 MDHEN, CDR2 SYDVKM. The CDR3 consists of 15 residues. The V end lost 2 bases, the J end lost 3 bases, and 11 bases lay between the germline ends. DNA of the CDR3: TGTGCCAGCAGTTTACGCCTCGGGATCAATCAGCCCCAGCATTTT. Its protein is CASSLRLGINQPQHF.

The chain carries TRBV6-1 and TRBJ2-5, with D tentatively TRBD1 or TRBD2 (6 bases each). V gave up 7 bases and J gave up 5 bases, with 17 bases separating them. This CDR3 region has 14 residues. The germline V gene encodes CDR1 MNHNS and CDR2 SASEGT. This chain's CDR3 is CASNRRGAGETQYF. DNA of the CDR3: TGTGCCAGCAATCGGAGGGGGGCGGGTGAGACCCAGTACTTC.

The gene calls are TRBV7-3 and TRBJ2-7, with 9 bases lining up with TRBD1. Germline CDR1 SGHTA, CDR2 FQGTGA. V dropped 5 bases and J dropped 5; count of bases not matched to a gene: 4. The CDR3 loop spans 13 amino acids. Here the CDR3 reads CASSARTGDEQYF. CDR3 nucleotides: TGTGCCAGCAGCGCCCGGACAGGGGACGAGCAGTACTTC.

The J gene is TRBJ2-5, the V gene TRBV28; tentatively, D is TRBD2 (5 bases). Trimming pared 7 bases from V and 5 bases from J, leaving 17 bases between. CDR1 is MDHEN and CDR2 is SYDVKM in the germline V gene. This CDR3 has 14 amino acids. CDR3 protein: CASTTTRGPETQYF. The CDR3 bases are TGTGCCAGCACCACCACACGAGGGCCTGAGACCCAGTACTTC.

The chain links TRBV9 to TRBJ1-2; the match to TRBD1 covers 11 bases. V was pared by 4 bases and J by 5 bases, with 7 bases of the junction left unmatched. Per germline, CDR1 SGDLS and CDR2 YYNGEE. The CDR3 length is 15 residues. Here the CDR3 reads CASSPGQGASYGYTF. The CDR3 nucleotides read TGTGCCAGCAGCCCAGGACAGGGGGCCTCATATGGCTACACCTTC.

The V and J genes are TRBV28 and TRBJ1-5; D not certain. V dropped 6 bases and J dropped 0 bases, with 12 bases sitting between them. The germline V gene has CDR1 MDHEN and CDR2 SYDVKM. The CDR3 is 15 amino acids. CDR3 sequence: CASRPLGFSNQPQHF. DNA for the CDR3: TGTGCCAGCAGGCCCCTCGGGTTTAGCAATCAGCCCCAGCATTTT.

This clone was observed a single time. The chain's CDR3 is CASSSGQFGAGEQYF. The DNA of the CDR3 is TGTGCCAGCAGTTCCGGACAGTTTGGGGCAGGGGAGCAGTACTTC. This chain uses TRBV28 with TRBJ2-7; D might be TRBD1 (6 bases). V lost 4 bases, J lost 7 bases, and 20 bases lay in between. The CDR3 is made up of 15 amino acids. Germline values: CDR1 MDHEN, CDR2 SYDVKM.

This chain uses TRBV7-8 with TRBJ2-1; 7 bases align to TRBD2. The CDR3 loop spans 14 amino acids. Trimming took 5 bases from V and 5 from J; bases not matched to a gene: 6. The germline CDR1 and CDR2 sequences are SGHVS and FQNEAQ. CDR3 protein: CASSPQLADNEQFF. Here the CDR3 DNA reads TGTGCCAGCAGCCCCCAGCTAGCGGACAATGAGCAGTTCTTC.

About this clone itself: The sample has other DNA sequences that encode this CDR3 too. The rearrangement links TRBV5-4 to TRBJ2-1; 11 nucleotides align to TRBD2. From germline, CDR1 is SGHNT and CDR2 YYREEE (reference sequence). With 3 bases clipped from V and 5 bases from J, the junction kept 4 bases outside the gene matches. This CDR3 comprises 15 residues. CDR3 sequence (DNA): TGTGCCAGCAGCTCACCGGGACTAGCGGACAATGAGCAGTTCTTC. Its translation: CASSSPGLADNEQFF.

The CDR3 nucleotides are TGTGCCAGCAGCCGAAGCGAGGGGGCATTCCATGAGCAGTTCTTC. The encoded protein is CASSRSEGAFHEQFF. The genes are TRBV7-9 and TRBJ2-1; the match to TRBD1 covers 7 bases. Germline V lookup: CDR1 SEHNR, CDR2 FQNEAQ (reference sequence). This CDR3 spans 15 amino acids. Trimming removed 5 bases from V and 8 bases from J; junction bases left unmatched: 12.

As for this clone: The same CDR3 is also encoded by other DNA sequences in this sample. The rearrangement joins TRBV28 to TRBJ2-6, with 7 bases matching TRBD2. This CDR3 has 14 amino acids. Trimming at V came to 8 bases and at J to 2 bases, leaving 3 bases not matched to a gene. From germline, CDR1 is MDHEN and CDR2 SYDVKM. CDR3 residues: CASVRGAGANVLTF. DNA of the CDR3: TGTGCCAGCGTCCGGGGGGCTGGGGCCAACGTCCTGACTTTC.

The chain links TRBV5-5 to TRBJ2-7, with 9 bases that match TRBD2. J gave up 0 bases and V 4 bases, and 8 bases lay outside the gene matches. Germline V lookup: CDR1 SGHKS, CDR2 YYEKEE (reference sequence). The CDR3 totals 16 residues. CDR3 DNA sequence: TGTGCCAGCAGCCCGGCGGTAGCGGGAGCCTCCTACGAGCAGTACTTC. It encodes CASSPAVAGASYEQYF.

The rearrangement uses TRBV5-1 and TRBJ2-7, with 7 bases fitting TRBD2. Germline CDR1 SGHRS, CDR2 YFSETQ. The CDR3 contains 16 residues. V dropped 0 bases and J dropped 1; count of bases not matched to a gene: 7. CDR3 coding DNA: TGCGCCAGCAGCTTGGCCGTAAGTAGCGGGTCCTACGAGCAGTACTTC. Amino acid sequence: CASSLAVSSGSYEQYF.

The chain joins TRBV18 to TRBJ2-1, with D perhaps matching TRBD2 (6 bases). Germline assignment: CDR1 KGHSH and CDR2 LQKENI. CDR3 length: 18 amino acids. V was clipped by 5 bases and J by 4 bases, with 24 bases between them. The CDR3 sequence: CASSEHLSTGTQYNEQFF. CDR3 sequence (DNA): TGTGCCAGCTCAGAACACCTATCCACTGGGACTCAATACAATGAGCAGTTCTTC.

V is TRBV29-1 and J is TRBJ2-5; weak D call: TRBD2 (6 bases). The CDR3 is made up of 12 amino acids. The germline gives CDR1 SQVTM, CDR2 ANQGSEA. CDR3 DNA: TGCAGTGGGAGGAGTGCGGAGGAGACCCAGTACTTC. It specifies CSGRSAEETQYF.

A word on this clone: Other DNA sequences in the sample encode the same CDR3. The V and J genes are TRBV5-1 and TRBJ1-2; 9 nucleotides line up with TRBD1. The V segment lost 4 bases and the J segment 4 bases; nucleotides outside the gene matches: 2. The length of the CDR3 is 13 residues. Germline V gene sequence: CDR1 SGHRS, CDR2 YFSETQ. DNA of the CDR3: TGCGCCAGCAGCACGGGACAGGGCTATGGCTACACCTTC. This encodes CASSTGQGYGYTF.

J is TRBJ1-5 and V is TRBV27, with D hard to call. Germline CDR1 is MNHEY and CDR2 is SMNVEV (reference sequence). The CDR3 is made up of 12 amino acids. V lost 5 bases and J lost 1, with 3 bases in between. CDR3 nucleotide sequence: TGTGCCAGCAGTGGGAGCAATCAGCCCCAGCATTTT. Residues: CASSGSNQPQHF.